The TCR beta chain under discussion was sequenced for a study of PD-1 blockade in classical Hodgkin lymphoma. Autologous stem cell transplantation was followed by relapse in every patient, and brentuximab vedotin exposure varied. It was by magnetic negative selection that CD4+ T cells were purified from thawed PBMCs. V lost 5 bases and J 1 base, leaving 11 bases between the germline ends. CDR3 length equals 14 residues. Germline CDR1 is SGHAT and CDR2 is FQNNGV. The assay was immunoSEQ multiplex PCR, and TCRdb's table has in-frame clones only and misses some. The table lists approximately 30,000 clones, roughly 80% of them singletons.

The origin of this receptor is a human donor with classical Hodgkin lymphoma. V and J are TRBV11-2 and TRBJ1-1; D not certain. Sequences were derived from CD4+ T cells from blood, sampled at baseline. CDR3 sequence: CASSVGSGNTEAFF. The DNA of the CDR3 is TGTGCCAGCAGCGTGGGGAGCGGGAACACTGAAGCTTTCTTT.